The source of this TCR beta chain is a study of T cell responses to AZD1222 COVID-19 vaccine. This CDR3 has 16 residues. The V gene lost 5 bases and the J gene lost 2 bases, with 16 bases spanning the gap. Germline CDR1 MNHEY, CDR2 SVGEGT. Repertoires were generated with immunoSEQ multiplex PCR, while TCRdb's copy carries only in-frame clones and drops some. This sample has 85,000 to 130,000 clones, with around nine tenths found just once. The sample holds a few counts of this clone. The chain joins TRBV6-2 or TRBV6-3 to TRBJ2-1; possibly TRBD1 or TRBD2 for D (5 bases each). The origin of this receptor is an adult in good health. Sequenced material: peripheral blood, taken on day 0 of AZD1222 vaccination. CDR3 sequence (DNA): TGTGCCAGCAGTGAGGGACCCTTAATAACCTACAATGAGCAGTTCTTC. Its translation is CASSEGPLITYNEQFF.